This TCR beta chain stems from a study of blood T cell repertoires in COVID-19. In the study overall: From T cells, B-cell-depleted T cells, or PBMCs came the material, which was cDNA or gDNA.

Membership in each cohort depended on participant-reported clinical history. Per germline, CDR1 MNHEY and CDR2 SVGEGT. The CDR3 length is 16 residues. V was trimmed by 4 bases and J by 1 base, leaving 16 bases between them. Method: immunoSEQ multiplex PCR; TCRdb's copy keeps in-frame clones and lacks some. The data contain about 200,000 clones, about 83% of them seen just once; the ten biggest clones take up 5.6%. This chain links TRBV6-2 or TRBV6-3 with TRBJ1-1; a weak D match, TRBD1 (5 bases). Sequenced sample: PBMCs or T cells enriched from blood (not recorded which). The receptor was derived from a man between 40 and 49 years old with acute COVID-19. The CDR3 reads CASSSSPGTSNTEAFF. CDR3 DNA: TGTGCCAGCAGTTCTTCCCCCGGGACTTCGAACACTGAAGCTTTCTTT.